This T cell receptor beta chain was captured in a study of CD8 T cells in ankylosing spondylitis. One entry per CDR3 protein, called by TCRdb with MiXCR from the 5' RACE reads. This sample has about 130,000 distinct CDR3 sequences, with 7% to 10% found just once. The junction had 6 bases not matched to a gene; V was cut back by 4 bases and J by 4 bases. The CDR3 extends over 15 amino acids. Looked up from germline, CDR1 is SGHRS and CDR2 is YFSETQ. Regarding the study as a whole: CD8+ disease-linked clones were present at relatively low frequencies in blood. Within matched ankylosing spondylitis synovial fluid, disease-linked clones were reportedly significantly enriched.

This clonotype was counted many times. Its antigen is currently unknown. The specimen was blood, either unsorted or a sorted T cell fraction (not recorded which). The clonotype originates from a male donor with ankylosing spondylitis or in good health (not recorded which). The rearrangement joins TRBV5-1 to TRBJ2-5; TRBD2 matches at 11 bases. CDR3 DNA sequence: TGCGCCAGCAGCGACGTACTAGCGGGAGCAGAGACCCAGTACTTC. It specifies CASSDVLAGAETQYF.